The rows below give T cell receptor beta chains drawn from one sample of a study of PD-1 blockade in classical Hodgkin lymphoma. Measured with immunoSEQ multiplex PCR; TCRdb has only the in-frame clones, and not every one. The sample lists 20,000 to 25,000 clones, approximately 71% seen once, with 5.5% to 6.5% in the top ten. Sequencing used peripheral blood mononuclear cells (PBMCs), obtained at baseline. Source of these receptors: a human donor with classical Hodgkin lymphoma. Each CDR3 is given with its conserved first and last residue. The D gene is left open where the match is weak. Rows give clone size only sometimes, using once, few, many, or a class for an expanded clone.

d_gene: -; j_gene: TRBJ1-2; v_gene: TRBV5-6; abundance: -; CDR3aa: CASNRRGAGQDYGYTF; CDR3nt: TGTGCCAGCAACCGGCGAGGGGCAGGGCAGGACTATGGCTACACCTTC
d_gene: TRBD1; j_gene: TRBJ2-7; v_gene: TRBV27; abundance: -; CDR3aa: CASSLFNPRTGAYEQYF; CDR3nt: TGTGCCAGCAGTTTATTCAACCCCAGGACAGGTGCTTACGAGCAGTACTTC
d_gene: -; j_gene: TRBJ2-7; v_gene: TRBV14; abundance: once; CDR3aa: CASSQERIEQYF; CDR3nt: TGTGCCAGCAGCCAAGAAAGGATCGAGCAGTACTTC
d_gene: -; j_gene: TRBJ2-3; v_gene: TRBV11-2; abundance: -; CDR3aa: CASSPTADTQYF; CDR3nt: TGTGCCAGCAGCCCTACGGCGGATACGCAGTATTTT
d_gene: TRBD1; j_gene: TRBJ2-3; v_gene: TRBV27; abundance: -; CDR3aa: CASSFLGQGTDTQYF; CDR3nt: TGTGCCAGCAGTTTCCTGGGACAGGGCACAGATACGCAGTATTTT
d_gene: -; j_gene: TRBJ2-3; v_gene: TRBV2; abundance: -; CDR3aa: CASSAGRTGPSTDTQYF; CDR3nt: TGTGCCAGCAGTGCGGGCCGAACAGGCCCTAGCACAGATACGCAGTATTTT
d_gene: TRBD1; j_gene: TRBJ1-6; v_gene: TRBV27; abundance: -; CDR3aa: CASSLWAGGGFDNSPLHF; CDR3nt: TGTGCCAGCAGTTTATGGGCAGGGGGCGGGTTCGATAATTCACCCCTCCACTTT
d_gene: -; j_gene: TRBJ1-1; v_gene: TRBV7-9; abundance: few; CDR3aa: CASSYEVMNTEAFF; CDR3nt: TGTGCCAGCAGCTACGAGGTAATGAACACTGAAGCTTTCTTT
d_gene: TRBD2; j_gene: TRBJ2-7; v_gene: TRBV7-2; abundance: -; CDR3aa: CASSSAGTSGYEQYF; CDR3nt: TGTGCCAGCAGCTCTGCCGGGACTAGCGGCTACGAGCAGTACTTC
d_gene: TRBD1; j_gene: TRBJ1-4; v_gene: TRBV7-9; abundance: -; CDR3aa: CASSSGATGSGEKLFF; CDR3nt: TGTGCCAGCAGCTCGGGCGCGACAGGGTCTGGTGAAAAACTGTTTTTT
d_gene: TRBD2; j_gene: TRBJ2-5; v_gene: TRBV29-1; abundance: -; CDR3aa: CSVRLAGGRETQYF; CDR3nt: TGCAGCGTTAGACTAGCGGGGGGGCGGGAGACCCAGTACTTC
d_gene: TRBD1; j_gene: TRBJ2-1; v_gene: TRBV7-3; abundance: -; CDR3aa: CASSLEGAVNEQFF; CDR3nt: TGTGCCAGCAGCTTAGAGGGGGCTGTCAATGAGCAGTTCTTC
d_gene: TRBD1; j_gene: TRBJ2-3; v_gene: TRBV7-2; abundance: few; CDR3aa: CASSWDRSTDTQYF; CDR3nt: TGTGCCAGCAGCTGGGACAGAAGCACAGATACGCAGTATTTT
d_gene: -; j_gene: TRBJ2-7; v_gene: TRBV18; abundance: once; CDR3aa: CASSPGQSKQYF; CDR3nt: TGTGCCAGCTCACCCGGACAATCGAAGCAGTACTTC
d_gene: -; j_gene: TRBJ2-5; v_gene: TRBV7-2; abundance: once; CDR3aa: CASNDRVQETQYF; CDR3nt: TGTGCCAGCAACGACAGAGTCCAAGAGACCCAGTACTTC
d_gene: -; j_gene: TRBJ2-7; v_gene: TRBV28; abundance: -; CDR3aa: CASSFHSGASYEQYF; CDR3nt: TGTGCCAGCAGTTTTCATTCGGGGGCATCCTACGAGCAGTACTTC
d_gene: TRBD2; j_gene: TRBJ2-1; v_gene: TRBV6-4; abundance: -; CDR3aa: CASSSGTSNEQFF; CDR3nt: TGTGCCAGCAGCAGCGGGACTTCCAATGAGCAGTTCTTC
d_gene: -; j_gene: TRBJ2-5; v_gene: TRBV5-1; abundance: -; CDR3aa: CASTAGGPRETQYF; CDR3nt: TGCGCCAGCACCGCAGGGGGGCCAAGGGAGACCCAGTACTTC
d_gene: -; j_gene: TRBJ2-2; v_gene: TRBV7-6; abundance: -; CDR3aa: CASSFGHRGAVF; CDR3nt: TGTGCCAGCAGCTTCGGGCACCGGGGAGCTGTTTTT
d_gene: -; j_gene: TRBJ2-7; v_gene: TRBV5-1; abundance: -; CDR3aa: CASSNSGTDYEQYF; CDR3nt: TGCGCCAGCAGTAACAGCGGGACAGACTACGAGCAGTACTTC
d_gene: TRBD1; j_gene: TRBJ1-4; v_gene: TRBV6-6; abundance: -; CDR3aa: CASSPWTGRGEKLFF; CDR3nt: TGTGCCAGCAGTCCGTGGACAGGGCGGGGTGAAAAACTGTTTTTT
d_gene: -; j_gene: TRBJ1-4; v_gene: TRBV19; abundance: -; CDR3aa: CASIGLSRLNEKLFF; CDR3nt: TGTGCCAGTATTGGTCTAAGTAGGCTTAATGAAAAACTGTTTTTT
d_gene: -; j_gene: TRBJ2-6; v_gene: TRBV10-3; abundance: once; CDR3aa: CAISETGAGANVLTF; CDR3nt: TGTGCCATCAGTGAGACGGGGGCTGGGGCCAACGTCCTGACTTTC
d_gene: TRBD1; j_gene: TRBJ2-7; v_gene: TRBV6-5; abundance: -; CDR3aa: CASIRRTGGYEQYF; CDR3nt: TGTGCCAGCATACGTCGGACAGGGGGCTACGAGCAGTACTTC
d_gene: TRBD1; j_gene: TRBJ2-1; v_gene: TRBV7-2; abundance: -; CDR3aa: CASSLGIWTGYEQFF; CDR3nt: TGTGCCAGCAGCTTAGGTATCTGGACAGGGTATGAGCAGTTCTTC
d_gene: -; j_gene: TRBJ2-7; v_gene: TRBV6-5; abundance: -; CDR3aa: CASSPGTYGQYF; CDR3nt: TGTGCCAGCAGCCCCGGGACTTACGGGCAGTACTTC
d_gene: -; j_gene: TRBJ2-1; v_gene: TRBV5-1; abundance: -; CDR3aa: CASSLGLLGGYNEQFF; CDR3nt: TGCGCCAGCAGCTTAGGGTTACTAGGCGGTTACAATGAGCAGTTCTTC
d_gene: -; j_gene: TRBJ2-1; v_gene: TRBV28; abundance: -; CDR3aa: CASSLGGSDEQFF; CDR3nt: TGTGCCAGCAGTTTAGGGGGGTCCGATGAGCAGTTCTTC
d_gene: -; j_gene: TRBJ1-5; v_gene: TRBV19; abundance: -; CDR3aa: CASSIGRGHQPQHF; CDR3nt: TGTGCCAGTAGTATAGGACGGGGTCATCAGCCCCAGCATTTT
d_gene: TRBD2; j_gene: TRBJ2-1; v_gene: TRBV6-1; abundance: -; CDR3aa: CASSGRFGTSGESSYNEQFF; CDR3nt: TGTGCCAGCAGTGGGAGGTTTGGGACTAGCGGGGAGAGCTCCTACAATGAGCAGTTCTTC
d_gene: -; j_gene: TRBJ1-6; v_gene: TRBV30; abundance: -; CDR3aa: CAWSAGRVSDNSPLHF; CDR3nt: TGTGCCTGGAGTGCCGGCAGGGTGTCGGATAATTCACCCCTCCACTTT
d_gene: TRBD2; j_gene: TRBJ2-5; v_gene: TRBV11-2; abundance: few; CDR3aa: CASSLDRAGGPREETQYF; CDR3nt: TGTGCCAGCAGCTTAGATCGAGCGGGAGGGCCTAGGGAGGAGACCCAGTACTTC
d_gene: -; j_gene: TRBJ1-1; v_gene: TRBV11-3; abundance: -; CDR3aa: CASSPTPRGEAFF; CDR3nt: TGTGCCAGCAGCCCCACTCCCCGGGGTGAAGCTTTCTTT
d_gene: TRBD1; j_gene: TRBJ2-4; v_gene: TRBV28; abundance: -; CDR3aa: CASSSFSPSGDRGAKNIQYF; CDR3nt: TGTGCCAGCAGTTCCTTCTCCCCCTCCGGGGACAGGGGTGCCAAAAACATTCAGTACTTC
d_gene: TRBD2; j_gene: TRBJ2-4; v_gene: TRBV7-2; abundance: -; CDR3aa: CASSLSGGSLLAKNIQYF; CDR3nt: TGTGCCAGCAGCTTATCGGGGGGGAGCCTACTAGCCAAAAACATTCAGTACTTC
d_gene: -; j_gene: TRBJ2-5; v_gene: TRBV30; abundance: -; CDR3aa: CAWSVRPGLETQYF; CDR3nt: TGTGCCTGGAGTGTACGGCCAGGCTTAGAGACCCAGTACTTC
d_gene: -; j_gene: TRBJ2-1; v_gene: TRBV27; abundance: -; CDR3aa: CASSSIVLVNEQFF; CDR3nt: TGTGCCAGCAGTTCCATAGTCCTCGTAAATGAGCAGTTCTTC
d_gene: -; j_gene: TRBJ1-2; v_gene: TRBV28; abundance: -; CDR3aa: CASSLFGGYGYTF; CDR3nt: TGTGCCAGCAGTCTTTTCGGCGGCTATGGCTACACCTTC
d_gene: -; j_gene: TRBJ2-7; v_gene: TRBV28; abundance: -; CDR3aa: CASSSLNGQGGPQDEQYF; CDR3nt: TGTGCCAGCAGTTCCCTTAATGGGCAAGGAGGACCTCAGGACGAGCAGTACTTC
d_gene: -; j_gene: TRBJ1-5; v_gene: TRBV19; abundance: -; CDR3aa: CASSMESSNQPQHF; CDR3nt: TGTGCCAGTAGTATGGAGAGTAGCAATCAGCCCCAGCATTTT
d_gene: TRBD2; j_gene: TRBJ2-7; v_gene: TRBV5-8; abundance: -; CDR3aa: CASSLELALSYEQYF; CDR3nt: TGTGCCAGCAGCTTGGAACTAGCGCTCTCCTACGAGCAGTACTTC
d_gene: TRBD1; j_gene: TRBJ2-5; v_gene: TRBV18; abundance: -; CDR3aa: CASSPGTGGEETQYF; CDR3nt: TGTGCCAGCTCCCCCGGGACAGGGGGCGAAGAGACCCAGTACTTC
d_gene: -; j_gene: TRBJ1-4; v_gene: TRBV5-6; abundance: few; CDR3aa: CASSPDSNEKLFF; CDR3nt: TGTGCCAGCAGCCCCGATTCGAATGAAAAACTGTTTTTT
d_gene: -; j_gene: TRBJ1-4; v_gene: TRBV5-1; abundance: -; CDR3aa: CADGDMIYEKLFF; CDR3nt: TGCGCCGACGGAGACATGATTTATGAAAAACTGTTTTTT
d_gene: TRBD2; j_gene: TRBJ2-1; v_gene: TRBV4-2; abundance: -; CDR3aa: CASSQELAGNNEQFF; CDR3nt: TGTGCCAGCAGCCAAGAGCTAGCGGGAAATAATGAGCAGTTCTTC
d_gene: -; j_gene: TRBJ1-6; v_gene: TRBV6-1; abundance: -; CDR3aa: CASRGSNSPLHF; CDR3nt: TGTGCCAGCAGGGGCAGTAATTCACCCCTCCACTTT
d_gene: -; j_gene: TRBJ1-2; v_gene: TRBV6-5; abundance: -; CDR3aa: CASSGFEGYTF; CDR3nt: TGTGCCAGCAGCGGTTTTGAGGGCTACACCTTC
d_gene: -; j_gene: TRBJ1-5; v_gene: TRBV5-1; abundance: once; CDR3aa: CASSMGEFGQPQHF; CDR3nt: TGCGCCAGCAGCATGGGGGAGTTCGGACAGCCCCAGCATTTT
d_gene: TRBD2; j_gene: TRBJ2-1; v_gene: TRBV7-2; abundance: -; CDR3aa: CASSFRLAMNEQFF; CDR3nt: TGTGCCAGCAGCTTCAGACTAGCTATGAATGAGCAGTTCTTC
d_gene: -; j_gene: TRBJ1-2; v_gene: TRBV5-5; abundance: -; CDR3aa: CASSLGGPPNYGYTF; CDR3nt: TGTGCCAGCAGCTTGGGGGGTCCTCCTAACTATGGCTACACCTTC
d_gene: -; j_gene: TRBJ1-5; v_gene: TRBV10-2; abundance: few; CDR3aa: CASSGSSRGNQPQHF; CDR3nt: TGCGCCAGCAGTGGGTCCAGTCGGGGCAATCAGCCCCAGCATTTT
d_gene: TRBD2; j_gene: TRBJ2-1; v_gene: TRBV19; abundance: -; CDR3aa: CASSIVAGVNEQFF; CDR3nt: TGTGCCAGTAGTATTGTAGCGGGAGTTAATGAGCAGTTCTTC
d_gene: -; j_gene: TRBJ2-7; v_gene: TRBV28; abundance: -; CDR3aa: CASSLLGYEQYF; CDR3nt: TGTGCCAGCAGTTTATTGGGCTACGAGCAGTACTTC
d_gene: -; j_gene: TRBJ1-2; v_gene: TRBV28; abundance: -; CDR3aa: CATWGYGYTF; CDR3nt: TGTGCCACGTGGGGCTATGGCTACACCTTC
d_gene: TRBD1; j_gene: TRBJ1-2; v_gene: TRBV27; abundance: few; CDR3aa: CASGRQGNVYGYTF; CDR3nt: TGTGCCAGCGGGCGACAGGGCAACGTCTATGGCTACACCTTC